The entry below gives a single T cell receptor (beta chain) sequence along with its context. Which antigen it targets is not known. Base qualities are not at hand, and no much larger clone is one base apart. V and J lose 2 bases and 4 bases, and a span of 11 bases separates them. CDR1 and CDR2, looked up from the germline V gene (reference sequence), are GTSNPN and SVGIG. The cysteine opens and the phenylalanine closes a CDR3 of 13 amino acids. CDR3 DNA is the only sequence kept; it has 39 bases, read in frame from the first base. This entry comes from a study of blood T cell repertoires in COVID-19 (dated by TCRdb to about 2020). Regarding the study in general: Samples from collaborators originated in the United States, Italy and Spain and spanned both the acute and convalescent phases of COVID-19. The material from the prospective study consisted of cDNA or gDNA derived from T cells, B-cell-depleted T cells, or PBMCs. The repertoires were released in a freely available public database meant as a resource for research on the immune response to SARS-CoV-2. Samples were obtained from the ongoing ImmuneRACE study (first 160 participants) and from some 1,300 subjects provided by 6 global collaborators. Nearly every sample came with metadata listing a de-identified subject ID, COVID-19 status, age in years and sex. Deeply sampled blood TCRbeta repertoires from subjects exposed to, actively infected with, or recovered from COVID-19 were included in the dataset. Where available, HLA class I and class II types were taken from metadata supplied by the sample provider and were not determined by assay-based typing. Overall study results and their limits: Clinical and demographic metadata were provided uncurated, with the amount varying by source and participant.

TCRbeta CDR3 regions were amplified from genomic DNA using the immunoSEQ Assay, a bias-controlled multiplex PCR. As for the authors' bioinformatics: The number of nucleated cells in each sample was estimated from the amplification of reference gene primers within the assay. To quantify the absolute abundance of each unique TCRbeta CDR3 rearrangement, sequence reads were collapsed and filtered. For each sample, productive Simpson clonality was calculated by taking the square root of Simpson's diversity index across productive rearrangements. TCRdb limited this immuneACCESS table to in-frame rearrangements with V and J called. A share of clones is missing; checked studies link under half to unresolved V genes, and the rest is unexplained. The DNA was the basis for D and trimming; V, J and clone size are from that table. Across this sample there are 400,000 to 450,000 clones, with 90% seen only once. The ten largest clones take up about 0.63% of the sample.

Enrolling through a virtual design, the prospective study's participants ranged in age from roughly 18 to 89 years and lived across roughly 23 United States geographic areas. To assign participants to cohorts, the prospective study relied on clinical history that participants themselves reported in a screening survey and a study questionnaire. ImmuneRACE Cohort 3 recovered participants were defined by two consecutive negative NP/OP PCR tests, healthcare professional clearance, or symptom resolution. Mobile phlebotomists in the prospective study collected whole blood, serum and a nasopharyngeal or oropharyngeal swab from every participant. Over a roughly 2-month period, participants in the prospective study had the option of providing additional blood draws and questionnaires. Prospective study blood samples were shipped either frozen or at room temperature before DNA extraction.

The sequence came from a man younger than 35 who had recovered from COVID-19. The specimen sequenced was PBMCs or T cells enriched from blood (not recorded which). The chain is assembled from TRBV30 and TRBJ1-1; confidence is insufficient to name the D gene. In nucleotide form, the sequence is TGTGCCTGGAGTCTGTCGGGTGGCACTGAAGCTTTCTTT. Its protein is CAWSLSGGTEAFF. Full variable domain (CDR3 extended with the reference TRBV30 and TRBJ1-1 proteins): SQTIHQWPATLVQPVGSPLSLECTVEGTSNPNLYWYRQAAGRGLQLLFYSVGIGQISSEVPQNLSASRPQDRQFILSSKKLLLSDSGFYLCAWSLSGGTEAFFGQGTRLTVV.